This TCR beta chain is drawn from a study of T cell repertoires in ileal Crohn's disease. Study results and limitations: Active smokers at surgery had more clonal expansions than non-smokers.

Method: immunoSEQ multiplex PCR; TCRdb's copy keeps in-frame clones and lacks some. The table shows about 15,000 clones, with around 88% occurring only once. About this clone itself: Its antigen is not identified.

The CDR3 is 12 residues long. Between the trimmed V and J ends, which lost 8 bases and 6 bases, there was a span of 13 bases. Germline CDR1 LNHNV, CDR2 YYDKDF (reference sequence). Patients were adults with ileal or ileocolonic Crohn's disease needing resection. The chain carries TRBV15 and TRBJ1-2, with D possibly being TRBD1 (5 bases). The sequencing input was ileal tissue. The receptor was derived from an adult with Crohn's disease. The CDR3 coding sequence is TGTGCCACCTTTGGGGCTATAGATGGCTACACCTTC. Translating gives CATFGAIDGYTF. The full variable domain, with the rest looked up from reference TRBV15 and TRBJ1-2, is DAMVIQNPRYQVTQFGKPVTLSCSQTLNHNVMYWYQQKSSQAPKLLFHYYDKDFNNEADTPDNFQSRRPNTSFCFLDIRSPGLGDTAMYLCATFGAIDGYTFGSGTRLTVV.